This T cell receptor beta chain came from a study of shared clonotypes between healthy human individuals. From germline, CDR1 is MDHEN and CDR2 SYDVKM. V lost 3 bases to trimming and J lost 4 bases; unmatched junction nucleotides: 14. The CDR3 runs to 19 residues. Clones were sequenced by immunoSEQ multiplex PCR, and TCRdb holds only the in-frame ones, with some missing. In the table there are 1.6 million or so clones, around 98.5% of which are singletons. The study, taken as a whole, reports: Naive subsets, compared against memory subsets, generally had larger estimated richness values. It was observed that roughly 5% of naive CD4 clonotypes were shared across four donors.

This clone was detected only once. Its matching antigen is unknown. The sample was naive CD4+ T cells sorted from blood. Subset specified: CD45RA+ positively selected. V is TRBV28 and J is TRBJ2-3; 12 bases match TRBD2. The receptor was isolated from a man aged 25-45 years in good health. The CDR3 bases are TGTGCCAGCAGTTTTGTGGACCGAAGACTAGCGGGAGTTGCAGATACGCAGTATTTT. It yields the protein CASSFVDRRLAGVADTQYF.